Listed below are T cell receptor beta chains from one sample, sequenced in a study of T cells in Graves' hyperthyroidism and ophthalmopathy. TCRdb re-called the multiplex PCR reads through MiXCR, storing one row per CDR3 protein. The sample lists more than 650,000 distinct CDR3 sequences; 11% to 15% were seen once. The sample consisted of blood. The origin of the receptors is a young woman with Graves' hyperthyroidism. Both conserved end residues are part of each CDR3. D genes are given only for firm matches. Where a row states a size, it is once, few, many or the class of an expanded clone; other rows omit it.

v_call	clone_size	j_call	d_call	cdr3_nt	cdr3_aa
TRBV7-3	few	TRBJ2-1	NA	TGTGCCAGCAGCTTAAAGGCTGGAGGTTGGAATGAGCAGTTCTTC	CASSLKAGGWNEQFF
TRBV11-2	many	TRBJ2-1	TRBD1	TGTGCCAGCAGCTCCACAGGGGGAAGCTCCTACAATGAGCAGTTCTTC	CASSSTGGSSYNEQFF
TRBV20-1	NA	TRBJ2-5	NA	TGCAGTGCTAGTGGGAGTCCGGAGACCCAGTACTTC	CSASGSPETQYF
TRBV20-1	NA	TRBJ1-5	NA	TGCAGTGCCCCTGGGGGACACGGAGCTGGGAATACGCCCCAGCATTTT	CSAPGGHGAGNTPQHF
TRBV5-4	NA	TRBJ2-6	NA	TGTGCCAGCAGACCCACTGGGGGAGTTGGGGCCAACGTCCTGACTTTC	CASRPTGGVGANVLTF
TRBV11-2	many	TRBJ2-3	NA	TGTGCCAGCAGCTTCGGGGCAGCCAAGGATACGCAGTATTTT	CASSFGAAKDTQYF
TRBV7-2	few	TRBJ1-4	TRBD1	TGTGCCAGCAGCCCAAATCCGGGACAGGGGAATGAAAAACTGTTTTTT	CASSPNPGQGNEKLFF
TRBV6-1	many	TRBJ2-7	TRBD1	TGTGCCAGCACTACCGGGACAGGGAGATACGAGCAGTACTTC	CASTTGTGRYEQYF
TRBV14	many	TRBJ1-4	NA	TGTGCCAGCAGCCAATTGGGCAGGGCGGAGGAAAAACTGTTTTTT	CASSQLGRAEEKLFF
TRBV24-1	many	TRBJ2-1	NA	TGTGCCACCAGTGACTCTACCCGGGTCTATGGCGATGAGCAGTTCTTC	CATSDSTRVYGDEQFF
TRBV2	NA	TRBJ1-4	NA	TGTGCCAGCAGTGAGCCTGTAAACGAGGGTGAAAAACTGTTTTTT	CASSEPVNEGEKLFF
TRBV6-2/TRBV6-3	few	TRBJ2-1	NA	TGTGCCAGCAGTTACTCAGACTCCGACGGCAATGAGCAGTTCTTC	CASSYSDSDGNEQFF
TRBV5-4	NA	TRBJ2-7	NA	TGTGCCAGCAGCTTTGAGATCTCGGGCATGCAGTACTTC	CASSFEISGMQYF
TRBV7-9	NA	TRBJ2-3	TRBD2	TGTGCCAGCAGCCCTCGGACTAGCGGGAGTGTTGTGGGAGATACGCAGTATTTT	CASSPRTSGSVVGDTQYF
TRBV20-1	many	TRBJ2-7	TRBD2	TGCAGTGCGAGACCGGGACTAGCGTATGGCTACGAGCAGTACTTC	CSARPGLAYGYEQYF
TRBV3-1	many	TRBJ1-1	NA	TGTGCCAGCAGCCAAGGGGGGCCTTGGGCTTTCTTT	CASSQGGPWAFF
TRBV18	few	TRBJ2-2	NA	TGTGCCAGCTTACCTCAACAAATAGTCGCGAACACCGGGGAGCTGTTTTTT	CASLPQQIVANTGELFF
TRBV20-1	few	TRBJ1-6	NA	TGCAGTGCTGCAACAGGTCGGGGGAATTCACCCCTCCACTTT	CSAATGRGNSPLHF
TRBV18	many	TRBJ2-1	TRBD1	TGTGCCAGCTCACCACCGGGACAGGGGGCCTACAATGAGCAGTTCTTC	CASSPPGQGAYNEQFF
TRBV12-3/TRBV12-4	many	TRBJ2-7	NA	TGTGCCAGCAGTCCCCGGGACAACTCCTACGAGCAGTACTTC	CASSPRDNSYEQYF
TRBV6-4	few	TRBJ1-5	NA	TGTGCCAGCAGTCCCGAGGCCAATCAGCCCCAGCATTTT	CASSPEANQPQHF
TRBV18	many	TRBJ2-1	TRBD2	TGTGCCAGCTCAGGGACTAGCGGCCTTAAGGACAATGAGCAGTTCTTC	CASSGTSGLKDNEQFF
TRBV6-2/TRBV6-3	NA	TRBJ1-5	NA	TGTGCCAGCAGGATTACAGTCTGGAGGCCCCAGCATTTT	CASRITVWRPQHF